This T cell receptor (beta chain) was recovered during a study of blood T cell repertoires in COVID-19. Study in general: Whether acute or convalescent, the COVID-19 samples came from the United States, Italy and Spain. PBMCs, B-cell-depleted T cells, or T cells provided the cDNA or gDNA that made up the material.

Germline CDR1 and CDR2: MRHNA and SNTAGT. The CDR3 covers 15 residues. J was trimmed by 6 bases and V by 4 bases; bases with no gene match: 2. Authors' methods: The authors estimated nucleated cell counts from reference gene primer amplification. Produced via immunoSEQ multiplex PCR; TCRdb's table is partial and in-frame only. D and trimming were read from the DNA, whereas the V and J calls and clone size are those reported in that table. Altogether under 350,000 clones are present, roughly 90% being singletons, with the ten largest covering approximately 4.6%. The clonotype originates from a man in his forties with acute or convalescent COVID-19. The rearrangement links TRBV6-4 to TRBJ2-1; TRBD2 matches 14 bases. Sequenced material: peripheral blood. For the CDR3, the DNA is TGTGCCAGCAGTGGACTAGCGGGGGGGCTCAATGAGCAGTTCTTC. This codes for CASSGLAGGLNEQFF.